A selection of T cell receptor beta chains follows, all from one sample in a study of shared clonotypes between healthy human individuals. Here immunoSEQ multiplex PCR was the method, and the copy in TCRdb shows in-frame clones only, minus some. The sample lists some 1.4 million clones; over 95% were seen once. Specimen: naive CD4+ T cells sorted from blood. The origin of the receptors is a man aged 30 to 45 in good health. Both conserved end residues are part of each CDR3. Fields, in order: V gene, J gene, clone size, D gene, CDR3 DNA, CDR3 protein. A D gene is named only where the DNA matches it firmly. Expanded clones are given a class, and other clones once, few, many or no size at all.

TRBV7-9	TRBJ2-7	-	TRBD1	TGTGCCAGCAGCTCGAGGCGGACAGGGGCCGAGCAGTACTTC	CASSSRRTGAEQYF
TRBV9	TRBJ2-2	-	-	TGTGCCAGCAGCGTAGTTCAGGGATTTAGTTACACCGGGGAGCTGTTTTTT	CASSVVQGFSYTGELFF
TRBV27	TRBJ2-5	-	TRBD2	TGTGCCAGCAGCTCCTTTAGCGGGGGAGAGACCCAGTACTTC	CASSSFSGGETQYF
TRBV7-2	TRBJ2-7	-	TRBD1	TGTGCCAGCAGCTCCAGGACAGGGGAGACCTACGAGCAGTACTTC	CASSSRTGETYEQYF
TRBV5-1	TRBJ2-7	-	TRBD2	TGCGCCAGCAAGAGAGAGACTAGCGGCTTCTACGAGCAGTACTTC	CASKRETSGFYEQYF
TRBV4-1	TRBJ2-7	-	TRBD2	TGCGCCAGCAGCCAGCTTGGGGAGGGGTCCTCCTACGAGCAGTACTTC	CASSQLGEGSSYEQYF
TRBV10-3	TRBJ2-2	-	-	TGTGCCACCATTCCAAGGGAAACCGGGGAGCTGTTTTTT	CATIPRETGELFF
TRBV20-1	TRBJ2-7	-	-	TGCAGTGCTAGAGTCGGCTACGAGCAGTACTTC	CSARVGYEQYF
TRBV5-1	TRBJ1-3	-	-	TGCGCCAGCAGTCTTGGGGGTCCTGGAAACACCATATATTTT	CASSLGGPGNTIYF
TRBV28	TRBJ1-2	-	TRBD1	TGTGCCAGCAGTTTAAAGACAGGGCGCACTCGTAGATATGGCTACACCTTC	CASSLKTGRTRRYGYTF
TRBV6-1	TRBJ2-7	-	TRBD1	TGTGCCAGCAGTGAAGCGTCAGGGGGATCCCAAACCTACGAGCAGTACTTC	CASSEASGGSQTYEQYF
TRBV14	TRBJ1-5	-	-	TGTGCCAGCAGCTTGTACGGGAGCCAGCATTTT	CASSLYGSQHF
TRBV27	TRBJ2-7	once	TRBD2	TGTGCCAGCAAAGGACTAGCGGCCCTCGATCCCCACGAGCAGTACTTC	CASKGLAALDPHEQYF
TRBV28	TRBJ2-1	-	TRBD2	TGTGCCAGCAGTTTACCCACTAGCGGGAGGAATCTAGTAATGGATGAGCAGTTCTTC	CASSLPTSGRNLVMDEQFF
TRBV11-3	TRBJ2-1	-	TRBD1	TGTGCCAGCAGCCCTACAGGGGATGAGCAGTTCTTC	CASSPTGDEQFF
TRBV18	TRBJ2-7	-	-	TGTGCCAGCTCCCCAACCACTAGGATCTACGAGCAGTACTTC	CASSPTTRIYEQYF
TRBV18	TRBJ2-1	-	TRBD2	TGTGCCAGCTCACACGGAACTAGCGGGAGGTTGGATGAGCAGTTCTTC	CASSHGTSGRLDEQFF
TRBV9	TRBJ2-1	-	TRBD2	TGTGCCAGCAGCGTAGACCAGCGGGAGCGCCGGGGTGGTGAGCAGTTCTTC	CASSVDQRERRGGEQFF
TRBV30	TRBJ2-1	-	-	TGTGCCTGGAGTGAAGTGACTAGTGAGCAGTTCTTC	CAWSEVTSEQFF
TRBV5-1	TRBJ2-2	once	TRBD1	TGCGCCAGCAGTAAGACAGGGGCTTATGCGATCGGGGAGCTGTTTTTT	CASSKTGAYAIGELFF
TRBV28	TRBJ2-3	-	TRBD2	TGTGCCAGCAGTTCCTGGACTAGCGGGAGTTCAGATACGCAGTATTTT	CASSSWTSGSSDTQYF
TRBV2	TRBJ2-6	-	TRBD1	TGTGCCAGTACCGGGACAGGGGGCTTTGGGGCCAACGTCCTGACTTTC	CASTGTGGFGANVLTF